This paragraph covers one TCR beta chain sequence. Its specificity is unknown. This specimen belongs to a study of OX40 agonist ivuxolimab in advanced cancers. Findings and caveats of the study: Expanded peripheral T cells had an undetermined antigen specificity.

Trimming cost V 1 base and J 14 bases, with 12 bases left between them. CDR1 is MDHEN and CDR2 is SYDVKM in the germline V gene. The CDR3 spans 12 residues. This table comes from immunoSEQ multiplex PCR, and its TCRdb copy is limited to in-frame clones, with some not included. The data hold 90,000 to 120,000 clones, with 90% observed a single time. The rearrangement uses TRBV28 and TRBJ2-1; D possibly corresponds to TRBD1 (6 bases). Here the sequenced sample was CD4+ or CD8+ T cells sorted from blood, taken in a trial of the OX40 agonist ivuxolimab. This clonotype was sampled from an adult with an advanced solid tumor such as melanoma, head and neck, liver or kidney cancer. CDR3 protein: CASSLSAGTKFF. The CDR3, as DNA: TGTGCCAGCAGTTTATCGGCAGGGACAAAGTTCTTC.